Below, 8 T cell receptor beta chains from the same sample are listed, as sequenced in a study of PD-L1 blockade in urothelial cancer. Repertoires were generated with immunoSEQ multiplex PCR, while TCRdb's copy carries only in-frame clones and drops some. This table has under 40,000 clones, roughly 82% appearing once. The sequences come from PBMCs, collected around atezolizumab (anti-PD-L1) treatment. These receptors all come from a man aged 70-80 years with urothelial cancer.

J is TRBJ2-1 and V is TRBV5-1, with 11 bases identical to TRBD2. The CDR3 spans 15 residues. The junction had 6 bases not matched to a gene; V was cut back by 3 bases and J by 7 bases. Germline CDR1 SGHRS, CDR2 YFSETQ. The CDR3 nucleotides are TGCGCCAGCAGCTCCTTAGCGGGAGGGGGTAATGAGCAGTTCTTC. Its translation is CASSSLAGGGNEQFF.

This sequence joins TRBV5-4 and TRBJ2-3; 15 positions match TRBD2. V was pared by 4 bases and J by 2 bases, with 5 bases of the junction left unmatched. The CDR3 extends over 17 amino acids. The germline CDR1 and CDR2 sequences are SGHNT and YYREEE (reference sequence). This chain's CDR3 is CASSAGTSGRYTDTQYF. CDR3 in DNA: TGTGCCAGCAGCGCCGGGACTAGCGGGAGGTACACAGATACGCAGTATTTT.

This sequence joins TRBV11-2 and TRBJ1-4; TRBD1 is a possible D gene (6 bases). Trimming took off 8 bases at V and 4 bases at J, with 14 bases between the two ends. The CDR3 has 14 amino acids. Germline loops: CDR1 SGHAT, CDR2 FQNNGV. CDR3 nucleotides: TGTGCCAGCCACAGGGCGGGTCTTAATGAAAAACTGTTTTTT. Translating gives CASHRAGLNEKLFF.

The count of this clone is one. The V call is TRBV9, the J call TRBJ2-3, with 10 bases matching TRBD2. V shed 4 bases, J shed 2 bases, and the junction held 16 bases outside the gene matches. Germline CDR1 reads SGDLS; CDR2 reads YYNGEE. The CDR3 loop spans 19 amino acids. The CDR3, as DNA: TGTGCCAGCAGCTACACTAGCGGGAACCCCTCGGGATACACAGATACGCAGTATTTT. Translation gives CASSYTSGNPSGYTDTQYF.

The rearrangement joins TRBV29-1 to TRBJ2-1, with 12 nucleotides matching TRBD2. V was clipped by 5 bases and J by 8 bases; unmatched bases: 10. This CDR3 is 15 amino acids long. Germline V gene lookup returns CDR1 SQVTM and CDR2 ANQGSEA. CDR3: CSVSEGLAGGDEQFF. CDR3 sequence (DNA): TGCAGCGTTTCGGAGGGGCTAGCGGGAGGGGATGAGCAGTTCTTC.

In its sample, this clone was seen once. This rearrangement joins TRBV2 to TRBJ2-3; D possibly corresponds to TRBD1 (6 bases). This CDR3 has 16 residues. With 4 bases removed from V and 0 bases from J, the gap between germline ends came to 14 bases. Per the germline V gene, CDR1 is SNHLY and CDR2 is FYNNEI. CDR3 amino acids: CASSGDTSDSTDTQYF. CDR3 coding DNA: TGTGCCAGCAGTGGGGACACCTCAGACAGCACAGATACGCAGTATTTT.

V usage is TRBV7-2 and J usage is TRBJ1-4; 9 bases are a match to TRBD1. The CDR3 runs 13 residues. Germline lookup yields CDR1 SGHTA and CDR2 FQGNSA. V lost 10 bases and J lost 8; bases outside the gene matches: 8. The CDR3 coding sequence is TGTGCCATCGCACAGGGGGCGCAGGAAAAACTGTTTTTT. Translating gives CAIAQGAQEKLFF.

The CDR3 nucleotides are TGCAGCGTTGCATCGCTGACAGCCTCTGGAAACACCATATATTTT. Its protein product is CSVASLTASGNTIYF. V usage is TRBV29-1 and J usage is TRBJ1-3; D might be TRBD1 (5 bases). The CDR3 is 15 residues long. Germline loops: CDR1 SQVTM, CDR2 ANQGSEA. V dropped 4 bases and J dropped 0 bases, with 13 bases sitting between them.